The sequence of this T cell receptor (beta chain) was determined in a study of technical replicates of blood from several donors. CDR1 SQVTM and CDR2 ANQGSEA come from the germline V gene. V lost 8 bases to trimming and J lost 3 bases, with 14 bases between them. The CDR3 is 12 residues long. Assay: immunoSEQ multiplex PCR; the TCRdb copy retains only in-frame clones and omits some. The sample consists of approximately 81,000 clones, 90% to 97% of them appearing once. This TCR derives from a human donor in good health. Sequenced sample: T cells isolated from PBMCs. V gene TRBV29-1 combines with J gene TRBJ2-7; D is possibly TRBD2 (5 bases). The CDR3 DNA reads TGCAGCTATTCGGGGTCAGACTACGAGCAGTACTTC. The encoded protein is CSYSGSDYEQYF.